Sequencing of this T cell receptor beta chain was carried out in a study of molecular identifiers for immune sequencing clone quantification. Study summary: Naive CD8 cell RNA, from 20,000 or 100,000 cells, was split five ways in replicates, with four sequenced. Whole-study findings and limits: Clonotypes surpassing 20 RNA copies contained over 98% of effector molecules, versus under 1% in naive cells. Barcode collisions between identical TCR molecules could shrink estimates of highly expanded clone sizes.

This clonotype has a count of ten or more. Its antigen is still unknown. The bulk TCR libraries were made with methods described before and with listed TCR primers. TCRdb recomputed calls from the PCR reads with MiXCR, one row per CDR3 protein. The table shows 50,000 to 65,000 distinct CDR3 sequences, with roughly a quarter occurring only once. The CDR3 is made up of 18 amino acids. The V gene lost 3 bases and the J gene lost 0 bases, with 17 bases spanning the gap. Germline-derived CDR1 and CDR2 are KGHDR and SFDVKD. The sample comprised naive CD8+ T cells from blood, with Jurkat cell RNA spiked in. As for subset: FACS-sorted CD8+CD4-CCR7+CD45RA+ naive T cells. The sequence came from a human donor in good health. Some libraries in this study had Jurkat cell RNA spiked in. The J gene is TRBJ2-1, the V gene TRBV24-1; D may be TRBD2 (6 bases). CDR3 bases: TGTGCCACCAGTGATCAGAACGGGGGTATGGGCTCCTACAATGAGCAGTTCTTC. Translation: CATSDQNGGMGSYNEQFF.